The 31 T cell receptor beta chains presented below share a single source sample, sequenced in a study of T-cell reconstitution after alpha-beta-depleted transplantation in children (dated by TCRdb to 2016 to 2017). Sample treatment or condition, as interpreted from the label and publication: allogeneic hematopoietic cell transplantation with graft depleted of TCRalphabeta T cells and CD19 B cells. The method was PCR. The instrument given in TCRdb is Illumina HiSeq 2500. TCR library preparation used molecular barcoding, with unique molecular identifiers applied to normalize quantification of the TCRbeta repertoire. TCRdb reworked the public reads: Q25 trimming with fastp, MiXCR clone assembly, productive beta chains retained. Entries are consolidated by CDR3 protein sequence, retaining the most common genes and DNA. Here the sample has approximately 520,000 distinct CDR3 sequences; 11% occur a single time. The ten largest clones capture 14% of the sample.

The sequencing used PBMCs, mostly from graft donor cells, collected 180 days after TCRalphabeta/CD19-depleted stem cell transplant. The receptors were sampled from a female patient aged 2-10 years who had a stem cell transplant for aplastic anemia, so the T cells may come from the graft donor.

The chain joins TRBV10-3 to TRBJ1-1; D gene unclear. V lost 2 bases and J 5 bases, leaving 6 bases between the germline ends. CDR3 size: 12 residues. Germline loops: CDR1 ENHRY, CDR2 SYGVKD. The CDR3 region has the DNA TGTGCCATCAGTGAGGGAAGGACTGAAGCTTTCTTT. This encodes CAISEGRTEAFF.

Only a few counts were recorded for this clonotype. The genes are TRBV20-1 and TRBJ2-7, with D perhaps matching TRBD2 (6 bases). Trimming cost V 3 bases and J 6 bases, with 9 bases left between them. CDR1 is DFQATT and CDR2 is SNEGSKA in the germline V gene (reference sequence). CDR3 length equals 11 residues. Here the CDR3 reads CSARGGGEQYF. The CDR3 nucleotides read TGCAGTGCTAGGGGGGGTGGCGAGCAGTACTTC.

This clonotype occurred many times. The V gene is TRBV5-1, the J gene TRBJ2-3, with 7 bases matching TRBD2. Germline CDR1 and CDR2: SGHRS and YFSETQ. The CDR3 length is 16 residues. Germline trimming cut 0 bases from V and 9 bases from J; bases unmatched to any gene: 13. The CDR3 sequence: CASSLGASGIPVTQYF. The CDR3 DNA reads as TGCGCCAGCAGCTTGGGTGCTAGCGGAATCCCAGTGACGCAGTATTTT.

This clonotype appeared many times. The chain is built from TRBV24-1 and TRBJ2-1; tentative D call: TRBD1 (5 bases). The germline V gene has CDR1 KGHDR and CDR2 SFDVKD. This CDR3 spans 13 amino acids. Trimming cost V 4 bases and J 8 bases, with 11 bases left between them. CDR3 sequence: CATSDPPRDEQFF. The CDR3 region has the DNA TGTGCCACCAGTGACCCCCCCAGGGATGAGCAGTTCTTC.

This clonotype was counted a few times. The chain recombines TRBV25-1 with TRBJ2-5; D gene uncertain. Germline V gene lookup returns CDR1 MGHDK and CDR2 SYGVNS. V dropped 9 bases and J dropped 5 bases, with 7 bases sitting between them. This CDR3 has 10 amino acids. In DNA form, the CDR3 reads TGTGCCAGATTCGGGGAGACCCAGTACTTC. The encoded protein is CARFGETQYF.

J is TRBJ2-1 and V is TRBV11-2; 8 bases align to TRBD2. Trimming cost V 0 bases and J 6 bases; bases outside gene matches: 10. CDR1 SGHAT and CDR2 FQNNGV come from the germline V gene. The CDR3 sequence is 17 residues long. The CDR3 nucleotides are TGTGCCAGCAGCTTAGAATCCCTCCAGCGGGAGCGCAATGAGCAGTTCTTC. Translation: CASSLESLQRERNEQFF.

A few counts support this clonotype. The chain carries TRBV5-1 and TRBJ2-3; D is undetermined. Per germline, CDR1 SGHRS and CDR2 YFSETQ. V was shortened by 0 bases and J by 6 bases, with 11 bases between the two germline ends. The CDR3 has 14 amino acids. CDR3 region: CASSLGSNVDTQYF. CDR3 nucleotides: TGCGCCAGCAGCTTGGGCAGTAATGTGGATACGCAGTATTTT. The variable domain in full, completed from reference TRBV5-1 and TRBJ2-3, reads KAGVTQTPRYLIKTRGQQVTLSCSPISGHRSVSWYQQTPGQGLQFLFEYFSETQRNKGNFPGRFSGRQFSNSRSEMNVSTLELGDSALYLCASSLGSNVDTQYFGPGTRLTVL.

V usage is TRBV20-1 and J usage is TRBJ2-2; a possible D gene is TRBD2 (6 bases). CDR3 length: 16 amino acids. Trimming left V 0 bases short and J 1 base short, with 12 bases between. Germline-derived CDR1 and CDR2 are DFQATT and SNEGSKA (reference sequence). The CDR3 sequence is CSAREPGLMNTGELFF. CDR3 DNA sequence: TGCAGTGCTAGAGAACCGGGACTCATGAACACCGGGGAGCTGTTTTTT.

A few counts support this clonotype. This chain links TRBV2 with TRBJ2-2; D remains unclear. Germline values: CDR1 SNHLY, CDR2 FYNNEI. Trimming took 4 bases from V and 0 from J, leaving 9 bases between them. CDR3 length: 15 amino acids. The CDR3 sequence is CASSVETTNTGELFF. CDR3 in DNA: TGTGCCAGCAGTGTTGAGACAACGAACACCGGGGAGCTGTTTTTT.

This clonotype was observed a handful of times. V usage is TRBV11-2 and J usage is TRBJ2-4; TRBD2 matches 9 bases. V dropped 0 bases and J dropped 9; count of bases not matched to a gene: 9. The V gene's germline CDR1 is SGHAT and CDR2 FQNNGV. This CDR3 contains 16 residues. CDR3 coding DNA: TGTGCCAGCAGCTTAGAGCTCGCTAGCGGGGTGATCATTCAGTACTTC. Its translation is CASSLELASGVIIQYF.

The V call is TRBV18, the J call TRBJ1-3; 8 nucleotides match TRBD1. The length of the CDR3 is 16 residues. CDR1 is KGHSH, CDR2 LQKENI, per germline. V lost 2 bases to trimming and J lost 0 bases; unmatched junction nucleotides: 3. The CDR3 DNA reads as TGTGCCAGCTCACCAGGGACAGGCGACTCTGGAAACACCATATATTTT. Translation gives CASSPGTGDSGNTIYF.

The table lists this clonotype with a few counts. V is TRBV12-3 or TRBV12-4 and J is TRBJ1-5; D remains ambiguous. CDR3 size: 14 residues. The germline V and J ends were trimmed by 3 bases and 4 bases, with 10 bases remaining between them. The CDR3 nucleotides read TGTGCCAGCAGTTTTGGGCGATTTAATCAGCCCCAGCATTTT. It yields the protein CASSFGRFNQPQHF.

This clonotype was seen only a few times. This chain links TRBV12-3 or TRBV12-4 with TRBJ1-6; TRBD1 matches 8 bases. The V segment lost 4 bases and the J segment 10 bases; nucleotides outside the gene matches: 6. There are 14 residues in the CDR3. The CDR3 protein is CASSYGQGRSPLHF. The CDR3 DNA is TGTGCCAGCAGTTACGGACAGGGCCGGTCACCCCTCCACTTT.

This clonotype was seen a handful of times. J is TRBJ2-2 and V is TRBV12-3 or TRBV12-4; TRBD1 agrees at 9 bases. The junction had 8 bases not matched to a gene; V was cut back by 7 bases and J by 5 bases. CDR3 length: 15 residues. Written as DNA, the CDR3 is TGTGCCAGCAACCCAACAGGGGGCAAAACCGGGGAGCTGTTTTTT. Translating it yields CASNPTGGKTGELFF.

This clonotype was counted at least ten times. The chain links TRBV5-5 to TRBJ1-1, with a tentative D call TRBD1 (5 bases). Germline values: CDR1 SGHKS, CDR2 YYEKEE (reference sequence). This CDR3 contains 15 residues. Trimming took off 3 bases at V and 1 base at J, with 13 bases between the two ends. This CDR3 is CASSSVQVGNTEAFF. Here the CDR3 DNA reads TGTGCCAGCAGCTCGGTACAGGTGGGGAACACTGAAGCTTTCTTT.

This clonotype was counted a few times. The V gene is TRBV5-1, the J gene TRBJ1-2; possibly TRBD1 for D (6 bases). The CDR3 totals 14 residues. V was cut by 5 bases and J by 6 bases, with 17 bases left in between. CDR1 and CDR2 from the germline V gene are SGHRS and YFSETQ. This chain's CDR3 is CASSIRQARDGYTF. The CDR3 coding sequence is TGCGCCAGCAGTATTAGACAGGCTCGGGATGGCTACACCTTC. The whole variable domain, remainder taken from reference TRBV5-1 and TRBJ1-2, is KAGVTQTPRYLIKTRGQQVTLSCSPISGHRSVSWYQQTPGQGLQFLFEYFSETQRNKGNFPGRFSGRQFSNSRSEMNVSTLELGDSALYLCASSIRQARDGYTFGSGTRLTVV.

This clonotype has at least ten counts. V usage is TRBV4-3 and J usage is TRBJ1-1; maybe TRBD1 (5 bases). This CDR3 spans 14 amino acids. Germline CDR1 LGHNA, CDR2 YSLEER. V lost 4 bases to trimming and J lost 5 bases, with 14 bases between them. The CDR3 DNA is TGCGCCAGCAGCCTTGACAGCCGGGGGACTGAAGCTTTCTTT. This gives the protein CASSLDSRGTEAFF.

The chain is built from TRBV19 and TRBJ2-7, with TRBD1 matching 8 bases. Per the germline V gene, CDR1 is LNHDA and CDR2 is SQIVND (reference sequence). The CDR3 consists of 15 residues. The V and J ends lost 2 bases and 2 bases, in that order; junction bases with no gene match: 5. The CDR3 nucleotides are TGTGCCAGTAGTATACGGACAGGGCGCACCTACGAGCAGTACTTC. This codes for CASSIRTGRTYEQYF.

This clonotype was detected a few times. The rearrangement links TRBV5-1 to TRBJ2-5; D is possibly TRBD1 (6 bases). The CDR3 is made up of 14 amino acids. V was cut by 3 bases and J by 2 bases, with 11 bases left in between. CDR1 and CDR2 (germline): SGHRS, YFSETQ. The CDR3 loop is CASSWPTGQETQYF. In DNA, the CDR3 is TGCGCCAGCAGCTGGCCGACAGGACAAGAGACCCAGTACTTC.

This clonotype was seen only a few times. DNA for the CDR3: TGTGCCAGCAGTACCCGCCCGAGAGGGGAGACCCAGTACTTC. Protein: CASSTRPRGETQYF. V usage is TRBV12-3 or TRBV12-4 and J usage is TRBJ2-5; possibly TRBD2 for D (5 bases). Trimming took off 5 bases at V and 5 bases at J, with 15 bases between the two ends. The CDR3 is 14 amino acids.

The chain couples TRBV6-6 to TRBJ2-7; D ambiguous. The V gene lost 10 bases and the J gene lost 6 bases, with 10 bases spanning the gap. CDR1 and CDR2 from the germline V gene are MNHNY and SVGAGI (reference sequence). The CDR3 totals 10 residues. CDR3 DNA sequence: TGTGCCACCGCGGCTTCCGAGCAGTACTTC. Translation: CATAASEQYF.

This clonotype came up a few times. J is TRBJ2-2 and V is TRBV20-1, with D perhaps TRBD1 or TRBD2 (6 bases each). V lost 2 bases, J lost 3 bases, and 16 bases lay in between. There are 16 residues in the CDR3. Germline V lookup: CDR1 DFQATT, CDR2 SNEGSKA (reference sequence). The CDR3 nucleotides read TGCAGTGCTAGATGGGGGGCGCTTATTGACACCGGGGAGCTGTTTTTT. The encoded protein is CSARWGALIDTGELFF.

This clonotype was counted only a few times. J is TRBJ1-5 and V is TRBV7-8; weak D call: TRBD1 (6 bases). CDR3 length equals 16 residues. Per the germline V gene, CDR1 is SGHVS and CDR2 is FQNEAQ. Trimming removed 3 bases from V and 0 bases from J, with 12 bases in between. The chain's CDR3 is CASSLLQGYSNQPQHF. The CDR3 DNA sequence: TGTGCCAGCAGCTTGCTCCAGGGGTATAGCAATCAGCCCCAGCATTTT.

The J gene is TRBJ1-1, the V gene TRBV28; D is ambiguous. The germline V and J ends were trimmed by 6 bases and 4 bases, with 9 bases remaining between them. The CDR3 is 12 amino acids. Germline V gene sequence: CDR1 MDHEN, CDR2 SYDVKM. The CDR3 nucleotides read TGTGCCAGCAGCAGGTGGTCCACTGAAGCTTTCTTT. Translation gives CASSRWSTEAFF.

This clonotype was observed many times. The chain is built from TRBV5-1 and TRBJ1-4; perhaps TRBD1 as D (6 bases). This CDR3 has 14 amino acids. The V end was cut by 5 bases, the J end by 0 bases, with 8 bases between. Germline CDR1 SGHRS, CDR2 YFSETQ. The CDR3, as DNA: TGCGCCAGCAGACAGGGCGCAACTAATGAAAAACTGTTTTTT. It codes for CASRQGATNEKLFF. Full variable domain (missing parts from reference TRBV5-1 and TRBJ1-4): KAGVTQTPRYLIKTRGQQVTLSCSPISGHRSVSWYQQTPGQGLQFLFEYFSETQRNKGNFPGRFSGRQFSNSRSEMNVSTLELGDSALYLCASRQGATNEKLFFGSGTQLSVL.

V is TRBV7-8 and J is TRBJ2-7, with TRBD1 matching over 8 bases. The CDR3 is 15 residues long. V lost 5 bases and J lost 3; bases outside the gene matches: 9. The germline gives CDR1 SGHVS, CDR2 FQNEAQ. This chain's CDR3 is CASSPPPGQGYEQYV. The CDR3 bases are TGTGCCAGCAGCCCTCCCCCCGGACAGGGCTACGAGCAGTACGTC.

CDR3 sequence: CASSSTGTYYNEQFF. The CDR3 DNA reads as TGTGCCAGCAGTTCAACCGGGACTTATTACAATGAGCAGTTCTTC. The chain recombines TRBV6-2 or TRBV6-3 with TRBJ2-1, with a weak D call TRBD2 (6 bases). Trimming removed 4 bases from V and 4 bases from J, with 14 bases in between. The CDR3 length is 15 residues. CDR1 MNHEY and CDR2 SVGEGT come from the germline V gene.

At least ten counts were recorded for this clonotype. The rearrangement joins TRBV29-1 to TRBJ1-3, with 8 bases matching TRBD1. CDR1 SQVTM and CDR2 ANQGSEA come from the germline V gene. The CDR3 is made up of 14 amino acids. Losses at the gene ends were 4 bases for V and 2 bases for J; bases not matched to a gene: 4. This CDR3 is CSVVDRGTGNTIYF. In nucleotides, the CDR3 is TGCAGCGTTGTAGACAGGGGAACTGGAAACACCATATATTTT.

The gene calls are TRBV12-3 or TRBV12-4 and TRBJ2-5; weak D call: TRBD1 (6 bases). The germline V and J ends were trimmed by 6 bases and 0 bases, with 11 bases remaining between them. The CDR3 is 14 residues long. This CDR3 reads CASRVTGHQETQYF. As DNA, the CDR3 is TGTGCCAGCAGGGTGACAGGCCACCAAGAGACCCAGTACTTC.

J is TRBJ1-4 and V is TRBV6-5; 7 bases are a match to TRBD1. The CDR3 spans 18 residues. Germline values: CDR1 MNHEY, CDR2 SVGAGI. V gave up 2 bases and J gave up 0 bases; unmatched junction bases: 9. The CDR3 DNA reads TGTGCCAGCAGTTACGCCCGGACAGGCAACCCAACTAATGAAAAACTGTTTTTT. It yields the protein CASSYARTGNPTNEKLFF.

In its sample, this clonotype was seen many times. CDR3 region: CSVGQTVDEQFF. The CDR3 region has the DNA TGCAGCGTGGGACAGACGGTCGATGAGCAGTTCTTC. V usage is TRBV29-1 and J usage is TRBJ2-1; TRBD1 matches 7 bases. Unmatched junction bases numbered 7, after V lost 6 bases and J lost 8 bases. The CDR3 is 12 amino acids. CDR1 and CDR2 from the germline V gene are SQVTM and ANQGSEA.